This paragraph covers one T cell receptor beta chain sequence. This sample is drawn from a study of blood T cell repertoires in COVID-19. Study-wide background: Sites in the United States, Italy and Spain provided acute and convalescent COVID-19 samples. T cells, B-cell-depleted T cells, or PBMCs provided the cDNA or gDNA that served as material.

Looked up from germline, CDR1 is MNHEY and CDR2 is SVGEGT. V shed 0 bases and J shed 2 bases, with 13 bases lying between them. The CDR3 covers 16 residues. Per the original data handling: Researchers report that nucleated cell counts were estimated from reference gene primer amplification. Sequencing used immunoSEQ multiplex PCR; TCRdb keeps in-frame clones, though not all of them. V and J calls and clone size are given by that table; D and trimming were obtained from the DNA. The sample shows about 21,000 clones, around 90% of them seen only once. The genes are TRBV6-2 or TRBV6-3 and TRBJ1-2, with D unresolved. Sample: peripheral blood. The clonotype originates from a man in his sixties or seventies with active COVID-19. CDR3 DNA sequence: TGTGCCAGCAGTTACTCGAAGAGGCTTGGAAACTATGGCTACACCTTC. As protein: CASSYSKRLGNYGYTF.